This T cell receptor (beta chain) was identified during a study of blood T cell repertoires in COVID-19. Turning to this clone: One end of the junction is discordant with germline, which a read error may explain.

Sequencing used immunoSEQ multiplex PCR; TCRdb keeps in-frame clones, though not all of them. The sample shows under 100,000 clones, approximately 80% of them seen only once. Germline V CDR1 and CDR2: SSHAT, FNYEAQ (reference sequence). CDR3 size: 13 residues. Sequencing was done on a sample of peripheral blood. The receptor was derived from a woman aged 40 to 50 with active or convalescent COVID-19. The rearrangement links TRBV7-7 to TRBJ2-2, with TRBD1 matching 8 bases. The CDR3 reads CASRGQGPGELFF. The CDR3 bases are TGTGCTAGCAGAGGACAGGGACCCGGGGAGCTGTTTTTT.